This T cell receptor beta chain was profiled in a study of blood T cells in healthy people across ages. Peripheral blood, around 9.4 milliliters per donor, was collected. Then a second PCR, running about 7 to 11 cycles, was carried out with a sample-barcoded 5' primer and a J-beta primer mix. The authors tagged each cDNA molecule using a template-switch adaptor with 12 random nucleotides. One entry per CDR3 protein results from TCRdb running MiXCR on the 5' RACE reads. This table holds more than 800,000 distinct CDR3 sequences, 45% found once. The germline V gene encodes CDR1 SGHVS and CDR2 FQNEAQ. The V gene end was trimmed by 5 bases and the J gene end by 3 bases; junction bases not matched to a gene: 13. CDR3 size: 17 residues.

The specimen sequenced was blood. V and J are TRBV7-8 and TRBJ2-3, with 8 nucleotides matching TRBD2. The clonotype was recovered from a woman aged 55-70 years in good health. The CDR3 nucleotides read TGTGCCAGCAGCCCTCGTCCGGTTGGACTAGCAACAGATACGCAGTATTTT. Protein sequence: CASSPRPVGLATDTQYF.